These 32 T cell receptor beta chains were sequenced from one sample in a study of T cell responses to AZD1222 COVID-19 vaccine. Produced via immunoSEQ multiplex PCR; TCRdb's table is partial and in-frame only. The sample yields some 58,000 clones, 80% to 90% seen once. The sequencing here drew on peripheral blood, taken on day 0 of AZD1222 vaccination. The origin of the receptors is an adult in good health.

This clone showed up just a few times. The CDR3: CASSEAVPVDQPQHF. Here the CDR3 DNA reads TGTGCCAGCAGTGAAGCCGTGCCAGTTGATCAGCCCCAGCATTTT. The chain couples TRBV2 to TRBJ1-5; D is unclear. There are 15 residues in the CDR3. Trimming removed 0 bases at V and 5 bases at J, with 11 bases between. Germline V gene data show CDR1 as SNHLY and CDR2 as FYNNEI.

J is TRBJ2-3 and V is TRBV9; no definite D call. V was trimmed by 0 bases and J by 3 bases, leaving 8 bases between them. Per germline, CDR1 SGDLS and CDR2 YYNGEE. The CDR3 runs 14 residues. In DNA, the CDR3 is TGTGCCAGCAGCGTAGCTCCGGGTACAGATACGCAGTATTTT. It specifies CASSVAPGTDTQYF. The whole variable domain, filled in from reference TRBV9 and TRBJ2-3, reads DSGVTQTPKHLITATGQRVTLRCSPRSGDLSVYWYQQSLDQGLQFLIQYYNGEERAKGNILERFSAQQFPDLHSELNLSSLELGDSALYFCASSVAPGTDTQYFGPGTRLTVL.

Written as DNA, the CDR3 is TGCAGTGCTAGTGTCCCAGTTGAGGCTAACTATGGCTACACCTTC. Translated, it gives CSASVPVEANYGYTF. This chain uses TRBV20-1 with TRBJ1-2; D gene unclear. Trimming took 3 bases from V and 0 from J, leaving 14 bases between them. CDR1 is DFQATT, CDR2 SNEGSKA, per germline (reference sequence). There are 15 residues in the CDR3.

The chain joins TRBV3-1 (or the pseudogene TRBV3-2) to TRBJ2-7; D gene uncertain. Germline CDR1 reads LGHDT; CDR2 reads YNNKEL (reference sequence). This CDR3 is 12 amino acids long. Trimming pared 1 base from V and 3 bases from J, leaving 4 bases between. CDR3 in DNA: TGTGCCAGCAGCCAAGGGGTCTACGAGCAGTACTTC. Its protein is CASSQGVYEQYF.

In DNA form, the CDR3 reads TGTGCCAGCAGTCCTTCGGGCTCTGGAAACACCATATATTTT. The encoded protein is CASSPSGSGNTIYF. The chain combines TRBV6-5 with TRBJ1-3; D unclear. V gave up 5 bases and J gave up 0 bases, with 8 bases separating them. This CDR3 spans 14 amino acids. The V gene's germline CDR1 is MNHEY and CDR2 SVGAGI.

V and J are TRBV28 and TRBJ1-1, with D unresolved. The V gene lost 6 bases and the J gene lost 5 bases, with 16 bases spanning the gap. This CDR3 is 14 amino acids long. Germline V gene lookup returns CDR1 MDHEN and CDR2 SYDVKM. The CDR3 nucleotides read TGTGCCAGCAGCGCCCCGGGTGAATGGACTGAAGCTTTCTTT. Protein sequence: CASSAPGEWTEAFF.

Here the CDR3 reads CASSQVLGDNYGYTF. The CDR3 nucleotides read TGTGCCAGCAGCCAAGTATTAGGGGACAACTATGGCTACACCTTC. The chain joins TRBV4-2 to TRBJ1-2; a possible D gene is TRBD1 (5 bases). Trimming shortened V by 1 base and J by 2 bases, and 11 bases separated the two germline ends. Germline CDR1 and CDR2: LGHNA and YNFKEQ. The CDR3 covers 15 residues.

V usage is TRBV5-6 and J usage is TRBJ1-1, with TRBD1 matching 8 bases. Germline trimming cut 1 base from V and 10 bases from J; bases unmatched to any gene: 6. Germline lookup yields CDR1 SGHDT and CDR2 YYEEEE. The CDR3 sequence is 13 residues long. Written as DNA, the CDR3 is TGTGCCAGCAGCTTGACAGGGGGGAGAAGAGCTTTCTTT. Translation gives CASSLTGGRRAFF.

This rearrangement joins TRBV30 to TRBJ1-4; D is uncertain. The CDR3 length is 12 residues. Germline loops: CDR1 GTSNPN, CDR2 SVGIG (reference sequence). Trimming shortened V by 3 bases and J by 11 bases, and 13 bases separated the two germline ends. This CDR3 reads CAWSLLTAKLFF. CDR3 sequence (DNA): TGTGCCTGGAGCCTTTTGACGGCGAAACTGTTTTTT. The full variable domain, in which reference TRBV30 and TRBJ1-4 provide the parts outside the CDR3, is SQTIHQWPATLVQPVGSPLSLECTVEGTSNPNLYWYRQAAGRGLQLLFYSVGIGQISSEVPQNLSASRPQDRQFILSSKKLLLSDSGFYLCAWSLLTAKLFFGSGTQLSVL.

In its sample, this clone was seen a few times. This chain links TRBV5-1 with TRBJ2-2; D may be TRBD1 (5 bases). Germline CDR1 and CDR2: SGHRS and YFSETQ. Trimming stripped 1 base from V and 0 bases from J, with 16 bases between. The CDR3 length is 18 residues. CDR3 nucleotide sequence: TGCGCCAGCAGCTTGACAGGCTCGTACTTGTCGAACACCGGGGAGCTGTTTTTT. It is translated as CASSLTGSYLSNTGELFF.

V and J are TRBV12-3 or TRBV12-4 and TRBJ2-1; D remains ambiguous. This CDR3 spans 13 amino acids. With 2 bases removed from V and 5 bases from J, the gap between germline ends came to 7 bases. CDR3 loop: CASSLTEDNEQFF. The CDR3 coding sequence is TGTGCCAGCAGTTTAACTGAGGACAATGAGCAGTTCTTC.

This clone is medium-sized (0.01 to 0.1%) within its sample. The chain is built from TRBV27 and TRBJ2-7; no firm D call. Trimming took off 0 bases at V and 6 bases at J, with 12 bases between the two ends. The CDR3 consists of 14 residues. Germline V gene sequence: CDR1 MNHEY, CDR2 SMNVEV (reference sequence). CDR3 amino acids: CASSLSGFAGEQYF. Here the CDR3 DNA reads TGTGCCAGCAGTTTATCAGGGTTTGCAGGCGAGCAGTACTTC.

The genes are TRBV5-6 and TRBJ2-5; TRBD2 aligns across 10 bases. The CDR3 has 18 residues. V trimming: 0 bases; J trimming: 1 base; junction bases outside the gene matches: 9. Germline CDR1 reads SGHDT; CDR2 reads YYEEEE. CDR3 protein: CASSLAAGGYGRQETQYF. Written as DNA, the CDR3 is TGTGCCAGCAGCTTGGCAGCGGGAGGGTATGGGCGCCAAGAGACCCAGTACTTC.

V is TRBV2 and J is TRBJ2-3, with 8 nucleotides matching TRBD1. The CDR3 sequence is 14 residues long. V gave up 5 bases and J gave up 3 bases; unmatched junction bases: 4. Germline-derived CDR1 and CDR2 are SNHLY and FYNNEI. The CDR3 DNA reads as TGTGCCAGCAGTAGGCAGGGGGCTACAGATACGCAGTATTTT. Translating it yields CASSRQGATDTQYF.

This CDR3 is CASSLEGPAANTEAFF. The CDR3 nucleotides are TGTGCCAGCAGCTTAGAGGGCCCCGCCGCGAACACTGAAGCTTTCTTT. This chain links TRBV7-2 with TRBJ1-1; D remains ambiguous. The CDR3 runs to 16 residues. Trimming pared 1 base from V and 1 base from J, leaving 13 bases between. Germline-derived CDR1 and CDR2 are SGHTA and FQGNSA.

V and J are TRBV3-1 (or the pseudogene TRBV3-2) and TRBJ1-1; D gene ambiguous. With 7 bases removed from V and 6 bases from J, the gap between germline ends came to 15 bases. The germline gives CDR1 LGHDT, CDR2 YNNKEL (reference sequence). The CDR3 totals 13 residues. This CDR3 is CASTSRTGAEAFF. The CDR3 DNA follows: TGTGCCAGCACCTCCCGCACGGGCGCTGAAGCTTTCTTT.

This chain joins TRBV7-7 and TRBJ2-5; TRBD2 is a possible D gene (5 bases). The V and J ends lost 5 bases and 5 bases respectively, with 12 bases between them. Per the germline V gene, CDR1 is SSHAT and CDR2 is FNYEAQ (reference sequence). This CDR3 comprises 13 residues. As DNA, the CDR3 is TGTGCCAGCAGCCCCCCGGGAACGGAGACCCAGTACTTC. Its protein product is CASSPPGTETQYF.

The CDR3 coding sequence is TGTGCCAGCAGCCGCTCGGGGGGTAGTGGAAACACCATATATTTT. This encodes CASSRSGGSGNTIYF. The chain joins TRBV3-1 (or the pseudogene TRBV3-2) to TRBJ1-3; D perhaps matches TRBD1 (5 bases). This CDR3 is built from 15 residues. Germline lookup yields CDR1 LGHDT and CDR2 YNNKEL (reference sequence). Deletions cut 4 bases from V and 3 bases from J, with 13 bases between.

This clone came up once. V usage is TRBV7-2 and J usage is TRBJ1-4, with D possibly matching TRBD1 (5 bases). The CDR3 is 16 amino acids. In germline, CDR1 is SGHTA, CDR2 FQGNSA. The V end lost 4 bases, the J end lost 3 bases, and 15 bases lay between the germline ends. CDR3 DNA sequence: TGTGCCAGCAGCTACCGACGGTGGGGGGCTAATGAAAAACTGTTTTTT. The encoded protein is CASSYRRWGANEKLFF.

The chain carries TRBV10-3 and TRBJ1-5; D might be TRBD1 (6 bases). In germline, CDR1 is ENHRY, CDR2 SYGVKD. This CDR3 is 14 amino acids long. The germline V and J ends were trimmed by 6 bases and 2 bases, with 11 bases remaining between them. Here the CDR3 DNA reads TGTGCCATCAGATCGGACAGCCGCAATCAGCCCCAGCATTTT. Residues: CAIRSDSRNQPQHF.

This sequence joins TRBV12-3 or TRBV12-4 and TRBJ2-7; the D is unclear. V was trimmed by 1 base and J by 2 bases, leaving 6 bases between them. The CDR3 has 13 amino acids. CDR3 protein: CASSLVAAYEQYF. CDR3 coding DNA: TGTGCCAGCAGTTTAGTGGCAGCCTACGAGCAGTACTTC.

V usage is TRBV5-5 and J usage is TRBJ2-7; D gene ambiguous. V lost 6 bases, J lost 4 bases, and 11 bases lay in between. There are 12 residues in the CDR3. Germline CDR1 is SGHKS and CDR2 is YYEKEE (reference sequence). CDR3 sequence reads: CASNIGRYEQYF. In DNA form, the CDR3 reads TGTGCCAGCAATATTGGACGGTACGAGCAGTACTTC.

CDR3 DNA sequence: TGTGCCTGGAGCACCGGGGACAGGGGGAGCTACACCTTC. Protein: CAWSTGDRGSYTF. The chain has TRBV30 and TRBJ1-2; 11 bases are a match to TRBD1. Germline CDR1 is GTSNPN and CDR2 is SVGIG (reference sequence). V lost 3 bases to trimming and J lost 9 bases; unmatched junction nucleotides: 6. There are 13 residues in the CDR3.

This clone was found once. The chain carries TRBV23-1 and TRBJ1-2; 8 bases agree with TRBD1. TRBV23-1 belongs to the ORF category, with a function that is uncertain. The CDR3 runs 17 residues. After removal of 1 base from V and 4 bases from J, the junction contained 11 bases not matched to a gene. The CDR3 loop is CASSQYPPPGGSYGYTF. The CDR3 DNA reads TGCGCCAGCAGTCAATACCCTCCCCCAGGGGGCAGCTATGGCTACACCTTC.

The gene calls are TRBV27 and TRBJ2-7, with TRBD2 as a possible D gene (6 bases). The germline CDR1 and CDR2 sequences are MNHEY and SMNVEV (reference sequence). This CDR3 contains 14 residues. The ends were cut back, 4 bases at V and 3 bases at J, with 13 bases in the middle. CDR3 bases: TGTGCCAGCAGTTCCCTCACGGGAGTCTACGAGCAGTACTTC. This encodes CASSSLTGVYEQYF.

V and J are TRBV5-4 and TRBJ2-3, with 7 bases aligning to TRBD2. This CDR3 has 15 amino acids. Trimming removed 2 bases from V and 9 bases from J; junction bases left unmatched: 12. Germline CDR1 is SGHNT and CDR2 is YYREEE (reference sequence). The CDR3 loop reads CASSFVGAGVGTQYF. CDR3 nucleotides: TGTGCCAGCAGCTTTGTCGGCGCGGGGGTAGGGACGCAGTATTTT.

The chain is built from TRBV19 and TRBJ2-2; no firm D call. Trimming removed 4 bases at V and 12 bases at J, with 12 bases between. The V gene's germline CDR1 is LNHDA and CDR2 SQIVND (reference sequence). The CDR3 runs 12 residues. This CDR3 reads CASSNSWNKLFF. The CDR3 DNA is TGTGCCAGTAGTAACTCCTGGAATAAGCTGTTTTTT.

The genes are TRBV11-2 and TRBJ2-7; 7 bases line up with TRBD1. CDR3 size: 15 residues. Germline values: CDR1 SGHAT, CDR2 FQNNGV. V was pared by 6 bases and J by 2 bases, with 10 bases of the junction left unmatched. CDR3 sequence reads: CASRTIRGPTYEQYF. The CDR3 region has the DNA TGTGCCAGCAGGACGATTAGGGGGCCCACCTACGAGCAGTACTTC. Full variable domain (outside the CDR3, taken from reference TRBV11-2 and TRBJ2-7): EAGVAQSPRYKIIEKRQSVAFWCNPISGHATLYWYQQILGQGPKLLIQFQNNGVVDDSQLPKDRFSAERLKGVDSTLKIQPAKLEDSAVYLCASRTIRGPTYEQYFGPGTRLTVT.

The chain is built from TRBV7-9 and TRBJ1-2; D remains ambiguous. This CDR3 is 15 amino acids long. The germline V gene has CDR1 SEHNR and CDR2 FQNEAQ (reference sequence). V lost 3 bases and J lost 0, with 11 bases in between. CDR3 amino acids: CASSFEHSPNYGYTF. The CDR3 DNA follows: TGTGCCAGCAGCTTTGAACATTCACCTAACTATGGCTACACCTTC.

V usage is TRBV19 and J usage is TRBJ2-3, with 12 bases fitting TRBD2. This CDR3 is built from 19 residues. The V gene end was trimmed by 3 bases and the J gene end by 2 bases; junction bases not matched to a gene: 12. Germline V gene sequence: CDR1 LNHDA, CDR2 SQIVND (reference sequence). CDR3: CASSMGTSGRSYYTDTQYF. DNA of the CDR3: TGTGCCAGTAGTATGGGGACTAGCGGGCGGTCTTACTACACAGATACGCAGTATTTT.

The chain combines TRBV27 with TRBJ1-2, with D unresolved. Germline CDR1 reads MNHEY; CDR2 reads SMNVEV (reference sequence). The germline V and J ends were trimmed by 5 bases and 6 bases, with 13 bases remaining between them. The CDR3 spans 13 residues. CDR3 coding DNA: TGTGCCAGCAGTGAGGGAGGTTTCCATGGCTACACCTTC. Translation gives CASSEGGFHGYTF.

This chain links TRBV7-9 with TRBJ2-5; 13 bases agree with TRBD2. V was pared by 3 bases and J by 13 bases, with 5 bases of the junction left unmatched. The length of the CDR3 is 13 residues. Germline loops: CDR1 SEHNR, CDR2 FQNEAQ (reference sequence). The CDR3 region has the DNA TGTGCCAGCAGCTTGGGACTAGCGGGACTTCGGTACTTC. As protein: CASSLGLAGLRYF.